What follows is one T cell receptor beta chain and its context. The antigen is unknown. Germline V gene lookup returns CDR1 PRHDT and CDR2 FYEKMQ (reference sequence). CDR3 length: 13 amino acids. Repertoires were generated with immunoSEQ multiplex PCR, while TCRdb's copy carries only in-frame clones and drops some. The sample shows 2 million to 2.5 million clones, approximately 94% of them seen only once. The data belong to a study of shared clonotypes between healthy human individuals. Study-level findings and limits: Naive subsets tended to show greater estimated richness than memory subsets.

The source is a man aged 18-30 years in good health. The genes are TRBV13 and TRBJ1-1, with D possibly matching TRBD1 (6 bases). Sequenced: naive CD4+ T cells sorted from blood. Subset of the sample: CD45RA+ positively selected. Here the CDR3 reads CASDSSRNTEAFF. CDR3 in DNA: TGTGCGTCGGACAGTTCGCGGAACACTGAAGCTTTCTTT.